This T cell receptor beta chain was recovered during a study of T cells after posttransplantation cyclophosphamide. Some clones are missing from TCRdb's copy, which holds only in-frame ones; the method was immunoSEQ multiplex PCR. The repertoire includes around 30,000 clones, about 90% of them detected once, and just under 15% sits in the top ten. Germline assignment: CDR1 WSHSY and CDR2 SAAADI. This CDR3 is built from 14 residues. With V trimmed by 7 bases and J by 7 bases, 11 bases remained unmatched. Material for sequencing was PBMCs. The rearrangement joins TRBV10-2 to TRBJ2-5, with TRBD1 identical over 8 bases. The clonotype originates from a woman in her forties with a blood cancer, CMV-positive, and with a related stem cell donor. The CDR3 DNA is TGCGCCAGCACCGGGACAGGCGGGGTCGGGACCCAGTACTTC. Its translation is CASTGTGGVGTQYF.